Sequencing of this TCR beta chain was carried out in a study of patients and donors after allogeneic stem cell transplantation. TCRdb used MiXCR to reprocess the RT-PCR reads, holding one entry per CDR3 protein. The sample records 30,000 to 40,000 distinct CDR3 sequences, roughly a third being singletons. The CDR3 sequence is 13 residues long. V gave up 7 bases and J gave up 7 bases, with 14 bases separating them. The sequence was obtained from a human donor who was either an allogeneic HSCT recipient or a stem cell or donor lymphocyte infusion donor (not recorded which). It is not recorded whose cells these are; they may come from a transplant donor. The chain links TRBV12-3 or TRBV12-4 to TRBJ1-5, with TRBD1 as a possible D gene (6 bases). The sequenced sample was blood, either unsorted or a sorted T cell fraction (not recorded which). The CDR3: CASTINRAQPQHF. The CDR3 nucleotides are TGTGCCAGCACAATCAACAGGGCCCAGCCCCAGCATTTT.